Listed below are T cell receptor beta chains from one sample, sequenced in a study of metastatic and nonmetastatic thyroid tumors. TCRdb re-called clones via MiXCR from the PCR reads. The table includes about 13,000 clones, more than 20% detected once. Source material: adjacent normal tissue. The receptors originated from a female donor with papillary thyroid cancer or a benign thyroid nodule (not recorded which). Some clones in this sample may be carry-over from other donors' samples. Each CDR3 is given with its conserved first and last residue. A D gene is named only where the DNA matches it firmly. Clone size, where shown, is once, few, many, or a class for clones that have expanded.

CDR3 DNA: TGCAGTGCCTTCGACATTTACACCGGGGAGCTGTTTTTT; CDR3 protein: CSAFDIYTGELFF; clone size: few; CDR3 length: 13; V gene: TRBV20-1; J gene: TRBJ2-2; D gene: NA
CDR3 DNA: TGTGCCTGGAGCCCTCGCGGTACAGGGGGTGGAAAACTGTTTTTT; CDR3 protein: CAWSPRGTGGGKLFF; clone size: NA; CDR3 length: 15; V gene: TRBV30; J gene: TRBJ1-4; D gene: TRBD1
CDR3 DNA: TGTGCCAGCAGGTCGGGACTAGCTGCGAGTGAGCAGTTCTTC; CDR3 protein: CASRSGLAASEQFF; clone size: few; CDR3 length: 14; V gene: TRBV27; J gene: TRBJ2-1; D gene: TRBD2
CDR3 DNA: TGCAGCGTTGAAACCGTTGAGACAGGCTACGAGCAGTACTTC; CDR3 protein: CSVETVETGYEQYF; clone size: many; CDR3 length: 14; V gene: TRBV29-1; J gene: TRBJ2-7; D gene: NA
CDR3 DNA: TGCGCCAGCAGGGCCGGAGACAGGGTAATTAACTATGGCTACACCTTC; CDR3 protein: CASRAGDRVINYGYTF; clone size: few; CDR3 length: 16; V gene: TRBV5-1; J gene: TRBJ1-2; D gene: TRBD1
CDR3 DNA: TGTGCCTGGAGTGAAAGATACACAGATACGCAGTATTTT; CDR3 protein: CAWSERYTDTQYF; clone size: few; CDR3 length: 13; V gene: TRBV30; J gene: TRBJ2-3; D gene: NA
CDR3 DNA: TGCGCCAGCAGCCAAGAGGCCATGCAAGGCAATCAGCCCCAGCATTTT; CDR3 protein: CASSQEAMQGNQPQHF; clone size: NA; CDR3 length: 16; V gene: TRBV4-1; J gene: TRBJ1-5; D gene: NA
CDR3 DNA: TGCGCCAGCAGCTTTGGTGGGGCTAGCGGGAGAATTGGATACGAGCAGTACTTC; CDR3 protein: CASSFGGASGRIGYEQYF; clone size: medium-sized; CDR3 length: 18; V gene: TRBV5-1; J gene: TRBJ2-7; D gene: TRBD2
CDR3 DNA: TGTGCCAGCAGCGCTACCGGGACCTCTGGAAACACCATATATTTT; CDR3 protein: CASSATGTSGNTIYF; clone size: many; CDR3 length: 15; V gene: TRBV6-1; J gene: TRBJ1-3; D gene: NA
CDR3 DNA: TGTGCCTGGAGCTTCAGGGAGTGGGGCATTCAGTACTTC; CDR3 protein: CAWSFREWGIQYF; clone size: many; CDR3 length: 13; V gene: TRBV30; J gene: TRBJ2-4; D gene: NA
CDR3 DNA: TGTGCTAGTGGGCCTGGGACAGTCGGACCTTTCTTT; CDR3 protein: CASGPGTVGPFF; clone size: NA; CDR3 length: 12; V gene: TRBV12-5; J gene: TRBJ1-1; D gene: TRBD1
CDR3 DNA: TGTTCGAGCAGAGGGGTGAACACTGTAGCTTTCTTT; CDR3 protein: CSSRGVNTVAFF; clone size: NA; CDR3 length: 12; V gene: TRBV9; J gene: TRBJ1-1; D gene: NA
CDR3 DNA: NA; CDR3 protein: CASSLGLIQYFGAGELFF; clone size: NA; CDR3 length: 18; V gene: TRBV11-2; J gene: TRBJ2-2; D gene: NA
CDR3 DNA: TGTGCCAGCAGCACTACTTTCGGTACGGAGCAGTACTTC; CDR3 protein: CASSTTFGTEQYF; clone size: once; CDR3 length: 13; V gene: TRBV11-2; J gene: TRBJ2-7; D gene: NA
CDR3 DNA: TGTGCCAGCAGCCCAACCGGGAATGAGCAGTTCTTC; CDR3 protein: CASSPTGNEQFF; clone size: NA; CDR3 length: 12; V gene: TRBV11-2; J gene: TRBJ2-1; D gene: NA
CDR3 DNA: TGTGCCAGCAGCGTAGGGGGTGGGGAGACCCAGTACTTC; CDR3 protein: CASSVGGGETQYF; clone size: few; CDR3 length: 13; V gene: TRBV9; J gene: TRBJ2-5; D gene: NA
CDR3 DNA: TGCGCCAGCAGCGTCCGGGACGGGGGCCAAGAGACCCAGTACTTC; CDR3 protein: CASSVRDGGQETQYF; clone size: NA; CDR3 length: 15; V gene: TRBV4-1; J gene: TRBJ2-5; D gene: NA
CDR3 DNA: TGCGCCAGCAGCTTGGAGGCCGGTTCCTACGAGCAGTACTTC; CDR3 protein: CASSLEAGSYEQYF; clone size: few; CDR3 length: 14; V gene: TRBV5-1; J gene: TRBJ2-7; D gene: NA
CDR3 DNA: TGTGCCTGGAGTGTAGCAGGGGGCACTTCACCCCTCCACTTT; CDR3 protein: CAWSVAGGTSPLHF; clone size: once; CDR3 length: 14; V gene: TRBV30; J gene: TRBJ1-6; D gene: TRBD1
CDR3 DNA: TGTGCCAGCAGGGGGACAAGGGGACAGTCGGAAGTCTATGGCTACACCTTC; CDR3 protein: CASRGTRGQSEVYGYTF; clone size: NA; CDR3 length: 17; V gene: TRBV2; J gene: TRBJ1-2; D gene: TRBD1
CDR3 DNA: TGTGCCAGCAGGGGACTAGCGGACACCGGGGAGCTGTTTTTT; CDR3 protein: CASRGLADTGELFF; clone size: NA; CDR3 length: 14; V gene: TRBV11-3; J gene: TRBJ2-2; D gene: TRBD2
CDR3 DNA: TGTGCCAGCAGCCGGGGACAGATACCTTCCTACGAGCAGTACTTC; CDR3 protein: CASSRGQIPSYEQYF; clone size: medium-sized; CDR3 length: 15; V gene: TRBV14; J gene: TRBJ2-7; D gene: TRBD1
CDR3 DNA: TGTGCCTGGAGTATTGGGTTGGGGGCAAATCAGCCCCAGCATTTT; CDR3 protein: CAWSIGLGANQPQHF; clone size: medium-sized; CDR3 length: 15; V gene: TRBV30; J gene: TRBJ1-5; D gene: NA
CDR3 DNA: TGCGCCAGCAGCTTATCAGGGTGGAACACTGAAGCTTTCTTT; CDR3 protein: CASSLSGWNTEAFF; clone size: many; CDR3 length: 14; V gene: TRBV5-1; J gene: TRBJ1-1; D gene: NA
CDR3 DNA: TGTGCCAGCAGCGACGACCGCTACGAGCAGTACTTC; CDR3 protein: CASSDDRYEQYF; clone size: many; CDR3 length: 12; V gene: TRBV6-1; J gene: TRBJ2-7; D gene: NA
CDR3 DNA: TGCGCCAGCAGCTTTGGAGAAAAACTGTTTTTT; CDR3 protein: CASSFGEKLFF; clone size: many; CDR3 length: 11; V gene: TRBV4-1; J gene: TRBJ1-4; D gene: NA
CDR3 DNA: TGTGCCAGCAGCCCCTATCGGGGGGGACTAGCGGGTCCCGGCGACAATGAGCAGTTCTTC; CDR3 protein: CASSPYRGGLAGPGDNEQFF; clone size: NA; CDR3 length: 20; V gene: TRBV11-2; J gene: TRBJ2-1; D gene: TRBD2
CDR3 DNA: TGTGCCAGCAGCCCCGACCCAAGGGCTGAAGCTTTCTTT; CDR3 protein: CASSPDPRAEAFF; clone size: many; CDR3 length: 13; V gene: TRBV11-2; J gene: TRBJ1-1; D gene: NA
CDR3 DNA: TGTGCCAGCAGCTTCAGACAGCTCAATGAGCAGTTCTTC; CDR3 protein: CASSFRQLNEQFF; clone size: many; CDR3 length: 13; V gene: TRBV7-6; J gene: TRBJ2-1; D gene: NA
CDR3 DNA: TGCAGTGCTACACGGCGGACCACCTGGTATACGCAGTATTTT; CDR3 protein: CSATRRTTWYTQYF; clone size: NA; CDR3 length: 14; V gene: TRBV20-1; J gene: TRBJ2-3; D gene: NA
CDR3 DNA: TGCGCCAGCAGCTTGCGTAGCACAGATACGCAGTATTTT; CDR3 protein: CASSLRSTDTQYF; clone size: medium-sized; CDR3 length: 13; V gene: TRBV5-1; J gene: TRBJ2-3; D gene: NA
CDR3 DNA: TGTGCCATCAGTATAGGGCCCACCGACGAGCAGTACTTC; CDR3 protein: CAISIGPTDEQYF; clone size: NA; CDR3 length: 13; V gene: TRBV6-1; J gene: TRBJ2-7; D gene: NA
CDR3 DNA: TGTGCCTGGCAACCAGGACTAGCGGGAGAAAATGAGCAGTTCTTC; CDR3 protein: CAWQPGLAGENEQFF; clone size: medium-sized; CDR3 length: 15; V gene: TRBV30; J gene: TRBJ2-1; D gene: TRBD2
CDR3 DNA: TGCGCCAGCAGCGAGGCCGGGGGTTTTTCCTACGAGCAGTACTTC; CDR3 protein: CASSEAGGFSYEQYF; clone size: few; CDR3 length: 15; V gene: TRBV5-1; J gene: TRBJ2-7; D gene: NA
CDR3 DNA: TGCAGTGCGCCTCCCCAGTGGTATGAGCAGTTCTTC; CDR3 protein: CSAPPQWYEQFF; clone size: NA; CDR3 length: 12; V gene: TRBV20-1; J gene: TRBJ2-1; D gene: NA
CDR3 DNA: TGCAGCGTTTACGCCGGGACTTCCTCCTACGAGCAGTACTTC; CDR3 protein: CSVYAGTSSYEQYF; clone size: many; CDR3 length: 14; V gene: TRBV29-1; J gene: TRBJ2-7; D gene: NA
CDR3 DNA: TGTGCCAGCAGTTACGTCGAGACCCAGTACTTC; CDR3 protein: CASSYVETQYF; clone size: NA; CDR3 length: 11; V gene: TRBV6-6; J gene: TRBJ2-5; D gene: NA
CDR3 DNA: TGCGCCAGCAGCTTACAGGGGGGAGATAATGAAAAACTGTTTTTT; CDR3 protein: CASSLQGGDNEKLFF; clone size: NA; CDR3 length: 15; V gene: TRBV5-1; J gene: TRBJ1-4; D gene: TRBD1
CDR3 DNA: TGTGCCACCACCAGTCAGGGTTCGAGTCAGCCCCAACATTTT; CDR3 protein: CATTSQGSSQPQHF; clone size: NA; CDR3 length: 14; V gene: TRBV24-1; J gene: TRBJ1-5; D gene: NA
CDR3 DNA: TGCGCCAGCACTGCGGGCTTTTACAATGAGCAGTTCTTC; CDR3 protein: CASTAGFYNEQFF; clone size: few; CDR3 length: 13; V gene: TRBV10-2; J gene: TRBJ2-1; D gene: NA
CDR3 DNA: TGTGCCACCAGTGATGCCGACAATTACTATGGCTACACCTTC; CDR3 protein: CATSDADNYYGYTF; clone size: NA; CDR3 length: 14; V gene: TRBV24-1; J gene: TRBJ1-2; D gene: NA
CDR3 DNA: TGTGCCAGCAGCCAGAGACCCGGGACCTCCTACGAGCAGTACTTC; CDR3 protein: CASSQRPGTSYEQYF; clone size: medium-sized; CDR3 length: 15; V gene: TRBV11-2; J gene: TRBJ2-7; D gene: NA
CDR3 DNA: TGTGCCAGCAGTCGAGAGGGGGGTGTTTACGAGCAGTACTTC; CDR3 protein: CASSREGGVYEQYF; clone size: NA; CDR3 length: 14; V gene: TRBV2; J gene: TRBJ2-7; D gene: NA
CDR3 DNA: TGTGCCAGTAGTGGGGCACTTAACTATGGCTACACCTTC; CDR3 protein: CASSGALNYGYTF; clone size: medium-sized; CDR3 length: 13; V gene: TRBV19; J gene: TRBJ1-2; D gene: NA
CDR3 DNA: TGTGCCTGCAGTAGCGGGATGGGGTTGGCAGATACGCAGTATTTT; CDR3 protein: CACSSGMGLADTQYF; clone size: NA; CDR3 length: 15; V gene: TRBV2; J gene: TRBJ2-3; D gene: TRBD2
CDR3 DNA: TGTGCCAGCAGTCCGACGGTTAGCTCCTACGAGCAGTACTTC; CDR3 protein: CASSPTVSSYEQYF; clone size: NA; CDR3 length: 14; V gene: TRBV3-1; J gene: TRBJ2-7; D gene: NA
CDR3 DNA: TGTGCCATCAGTGAAGGCAGTCAGTACACCGGGGAGCTGTTTTTT; CDR3 protein: CAISEGSQYTGELFF; clone size: NA; CDR3 length: 15; V gene: TRBV10-3; J gene: TRBJ2-2; D gene: NA
CDR3 DNA: TGTTCCAGCACATCAAGCGGGATCGACCACGAGCGGTACTTC; CDR3 protein: CSSTSSGIDHERYF; clone size: NA; CDR3 length: 14; V gene: TRBV12-3/TRBV12-4; J gene: TRBJ2-7; D gene: TRBD2
CDR3 DNA: TGTGCCAGTAGTACGACGGAGTATAGCAATCAGCCCCAGCATTTT; CDR3 protein: CASSTTEYSNQPQHF; clone size: once; CDR3 length: 15; V gene: TRBV19; J gene: TRBJ1-5; D gene: NA
CDR3 DNA: TGTGCCAGCAGGGACAGGATGGTGACTAATTCCTACGAGCAGTACTTC; CDR3 protein: CASRDRMVTNSYEQYF; clone size: NA; CDR3 length: 16; V gene: TRBV5-6; J gene: TRBJ2-7; D gene: TRBD1
CDR3 DNA: TGTGCCAGCTCACCACGGAGCTTAAGCTCCTACAATGAGCAGTTCTTC; CDR3 protein: CASSPRSLSSYNEQFF; clone size: many; CDR3 length: 16; V gene: TRBV18; J gene: TRBJ2-1; D gene: NA
CDR3 DNA: TGCGCCAGCAGCGGTGAAGGCACAGATACGCAGTATTTT; CDR3 protein: CASSGEGTDTQYF; clone size: once; CDR3 length: 13; V gene: TRBV5-1; J gene: TRBJ2-3; D gene: NA
CDR3 DNA: TGCGCCAGCAGTCCGACAGGGATCTCCTCTGGCTACACCTTC; CDR3 protein: CASSPTGISSGYTF; clone size: medium-sized; CDR3 length: 14; V gene: TRBV10-2; J gene: TRBJ1-2; D gene: TRBD1
CDR3 DNA: TGTGCCAGTAGTATGGGGCACACCGGGGAGCTGTTTTTT; CDR3 protein: CASSMGHTGELFF; clone size: few; CDR3 length: 13; V gene: TRBV19; J gene: TRBJ2-2; D gene: NA
CDR3 DNA: TGTGCCAGCAGCTTAGTCTGGCGGAAAAGCTCCTACAATGAGCAGTTCTTC; CDR3 protein: CASSLVWRKSSYNEQFF; clone size: many; CDR3 length: 17; V gene: TRBV7-9; J gene: TRBJ2-1; D gene: NA